The next 21 T cell receptor beta chains were all read from a single sample in a study of blood T cells in healthy people across ages. With a J-beta primer mix and a sample-barcoded 5' primer, a second PCR ran about 7 to 12 cycles. From the 5' RACE reads, TCRdb called clonotypes with MiXCR, one entry per CDR3 protein. The sample includes roughly 800,000 distinct CDR3 sequences, 58% seen only once; the top ten take roughly 22%. Input material: blood. These receptors came from a man under 40 in good health.

This clonotype appeared many times. V and J are TRBV7-9 and TRBJ2-6, with a tentative D call TRBD2 (5 bases). Trimming pared 8 bases from V and 2 bases from J, leaving 16 bases between. Germline V gene lookup returns CDR1 SEHNR and CDR2 FQNEAQ (reference sequence). This CDR3 spans 16 amino acids. The CDR3 DNA follows: TGTGCCAGCTTCCGGGATTTTGCGGCTGGGGCCAACGTCCTGACTTTC. Residues: CASFRDFAAGANVLTF.

The chain uses TRBV9 and TRBJ2-6; 8 nucleotides match TRBD1. The CDR3 consists of 16 residues. CDR1 is SGDLS and CDR2 is YYNGEE in the germline V gene. The J segment lost 2 bases and the V segment lost 4 bases, leaving 5 bases of the junction unmatched. This chain's CDR3 is CASSTNRGTGANVLTF. The CDR3 nucleotides read TGTGCCAGCAGCACCAACAGGGGGACTGGGGCCAACGTCCTGACTTTC.

V usage is TRBV7-2 and J usage is TRBJ1-5; possible D gene TRBD1, 5 bases. This CDR3 region has 17 residues. Trimming took 2 bases from V and 0 from J, leaving 14 bases between them. Germline values: CDR1 SGHTA, CDR2 FQGNSA. In DNA form, the CDR3 reads TGTGCCAGCAGCTTATCCTCCAAGGGGTATAGCAATCAGCCCCAGCATTTT. Translation: CASSLSSKGYSNQPQHF.

The chain recombines TRBV25-1 with TRBJ2-7; D unresolved. Germline V gene lookup returns CDR1 MGHDK and CDR2 SYGVNS. The germline V and J ends were trimmed by 6 bases and 3 bases, with 9 bases remaining between them. This CDR3 spans 12 amino acids. The CDR3 sequence: CASRLGGYEQYF. The CDR3 DNA reads TGTGCCAGCAGGTTGGGTGGCTACGAGCAGTACTTC.

This clonotype turned up a few times. The J gene is TRBJ2-1, the V gene TRBV12-3 or TRBV12-4; 11 nucleotides agree with TRBD2. With 4 bases clipped from V and 12 bases from J, the junction kept 11 bases outside the gene matches. The CDR3 spans 15 residues. The CDR3 loop reads CASSSGTSGHLGQFF. CDR3 in DNA: TGTGCCAGCAGTTCCGGGACTAGCGGCCACCTCGGGCAGTTCTTC.

The chain carries TRBV7-2 and TRBJ2-3, with D unclear. This CDR3 has 14 amino acids. V lost 5 bases to trimming and J lost 0 bases, with 9 bases between them. Germline CDR1 is SGHTA and CDR2 is FQGNSA. In nucleotides, the CDR3 is TGTGCCAGCAGCCCGTCGACAAGCACAGATACGCAGTATTTT. This encodes CASSPSTSTDTQYF.

This rearrangement joins TRBV27 to TRBJ2-4, with unresolved D. The J call is uncertain, as TRBJ2-7 better fits the DNA end. Germline V gives CDR1 MNHEY, CDR2 SMNVEV (reference sequence). The CDR3 totals 12 residues. The CDR3 loop is CASSSQRYEQYF. The DNA of the CDR3 is TGTGCCAGCAGTTCCCAAAGGTACGAGCAGTACTTC.

The chain has TRBV20-1 and TRBJ2-1; D is unclear. V lost 6 bases to trimming and J lost 10 bases, with 19 bases between them. This CDR3 is 13 amino acids long. Germline CDR1 DFQATT, CDR2 SNEGSKA (reference sequence). The CDR3 nucleotides read TGCAGTGCCCCAGATGAGGATCGTTACGAGCAGTTCTTC. Translated: CSAPDEDRYEQFF.

This clonotype was observed a single time. The rearrangement uses TRBV5-6 and TRBJ2-3, with 8 bases lining up with TRBD2. This CDR3 has 16 amino acids. Germline CDR1 is SGHDT and CDR2 is YYEEEE. With 1 base clipped from V and 1 base from J, the junction kept 5 bases outside the gene matches. The CDR3 nucleotides are TGTGCCAGCAGCTTGCGGTGGCGGGGGGGCACAGATACGCAGTATTTT. Protein sequence: CASSLRWRGGTDTQYF.

The chain uses TRBV12-3 or TRBV12-4 and TRBJ2-7, with D tentatively TRBD2 (6 bases). This CDR3 has 10 amino acids. V dropped 11 bases and J dropped 9 bases, with 14 bases sitting between them. CDR3 nucleotide sequence: TGTGCCGGAACACTGGAGGGGCAGTACTTC. Its protein is CAGTLEGQYF.

The CDR3 reads CSAKLNTEAFF. CDR3 nucleotides: TGCAGCGCGAAATTGAACACTGAAGCTTTCTTT. The chain employs TRBV29-1 and TRBJ1-1; no clear D. Germline V CDR1 and CDR2: SQVTM, ANQGSEA. Trimming cost V 7 bases and J 0 bases, with 6 bases left between them. The length of the CDR3 is 11 residues.

This clonotype was picked up one time. The chain employs TRBV7-2 and TRBJ2-1; unclear D gene. V was cut by 3 bases and J by 13 bases, with 13 bases left in between. This CDR3 has 12 amino acids. In germline, CDR1 is SGHTA, CDR2 FQGNSA. The CDR3 DNA reads as TGTGCCAGCAGCTTCAAGAGGTCGGTCCAGTTCTTC. It codes for CASSFKRSVQFF.

About this clonotype: One end of the junction fails to match germline, which may point to a read error. V is TRBV20-1 and J is TRBJ1-1; 7 nucleotides line up with TRBD1. The germline gives CDR1 DFQATT, CDR2 SNEGSKA (reference sequence). The CDR3 length is 13 residues. In DNA form, the CDR3 reads TGCAGTGCCCGGGGACAGCTGAACATTGAAGCTTTCTTT. Protein: CSARGQLNIEAFF.

V usage is TRBV7-2 and J usage is TRBJ2-1, with 9 bases fitting TRBD1. The V gene's germline CDR1 is SGHTA and CDR2 FQGNSA. The CDR3 is 15 amino acids. V lost 5 bases and J lost 8; bases outside the gene matches: 10. Here the CDR3 DNA reads TGTGCCAGCAGCCGACGGGGACAGGGTCCGTATGAGCAGTTCTTC. It is translated as CASSRRGQGPYEQFF.

The chain is built from TRBV4-1 and TRBJ2-5; D gene unclear. Germline CDR1 reads MGHRA; CDR2 reads YSYEKL. V was pared by 0 bases and J by 5 bases, with 13 bases between. CDR3 length: 15 residues. In DNA form, the CDR3 reads TGCGCCAGCAGCCAAGAGATCCAGGTATCGGAGACCCAGTACTTC. This codes for CASSQEIQVSETQYF.

This clonotype appeared a single time. The chain carries TRBV27 and TRBJ1-6, with a tentative D call TRBD1 (6 bases). Trimming pared 4 bases from V and 10 bases from J, leaving 17 bases between. The CDR3 runs 15 residues. Germline CDR1 and CDR2: MNHEY and SMNVEV (reference sequence). This CDR3 is CASSSGPQGRSPLHF. Written as DNA, the CDR3 is TGTGCCAGCAGTTCTGGGCCCCAGGGGAGATCACCCCTCCACTTT.

The V and J genes are TRBV12-3 or TRBV12-4 and TRBJ2-7; 8 bases fit TRBD2. After removal of 6 bases from V and 1 base from J, the junction contained 11 bases not matched to a gene. The CDR3 sequence is 16 residues long. As DNA, the CDR3 is TGTGCCAGCAGCCTCCCGACTAGCGCAAAATCCTACGAGCAGTACTTC. As protein: CASSLPTSAKSYEQYF.

This chain connects TRBV7-9 to TRBJ2-4, with a possible D match to TRBD2 (6 bases). This CDR3 has 15 amino acids. Between the trimmed V and J ends, which lost 2 bases and 1 base, there was a span of 9 bases. The germline gives CDR1 SEHNR, CDR2 FQNEAQ (reference sequence). In DNA form, the CDR3 reads TGTGCCAGCAGCTTAACGGGGGAGGCCAAAAACATTCAGTACTTC. Its translation is CASSLTGEAKNIQYF.

The rearrangement links TRBV7-8 to TRBJ2-3; no clear D. Germline CDR1 is SGHVS and CDR2 is FQNEAQ. Trimming left V 8 bases short and J 2 bases short, with 14 bases between. The CDR3 length is 14 residues. The CDR3 sequence is CASLTGLATDTQYF. Written as DNA, the CDR3 is TGTGCCAGCCTAACCGGTTTAGCCACAGATACGCAGTATTTT.

The chain uses TRBV29-1 and TRBJ2-2; 15 positions agree with TRBD2. The length of the CDR3 is 15 residues. The germline V gene has CDR1 SQVTM and CDR2 ANQGSEA. This CDR3 reads CNGEGLAGGTGELFF. Written as DNA, the CDR3 is TGCAACGGGGAGGGACTAGCGGGAGGAACCGGGGAGCTGTTTTTT.

This clonotype was found a few times. The rearrangement uses TRBV6-2 or TRBV6-3 and TRBJ2-1, with D hard to call. The germline V gene has CDR1 MNHEY and CDR2 SVGEGT. This CDR3 is built from 11 residues. V dropped 1 base and J dropped 10 bases, with 5 bases sitting between them. CDR3: CASSYWVEQFF. The CDR3 DNA is TGTGCCAGCAGTTACTGGGTGGAGCAGTTCTTC.